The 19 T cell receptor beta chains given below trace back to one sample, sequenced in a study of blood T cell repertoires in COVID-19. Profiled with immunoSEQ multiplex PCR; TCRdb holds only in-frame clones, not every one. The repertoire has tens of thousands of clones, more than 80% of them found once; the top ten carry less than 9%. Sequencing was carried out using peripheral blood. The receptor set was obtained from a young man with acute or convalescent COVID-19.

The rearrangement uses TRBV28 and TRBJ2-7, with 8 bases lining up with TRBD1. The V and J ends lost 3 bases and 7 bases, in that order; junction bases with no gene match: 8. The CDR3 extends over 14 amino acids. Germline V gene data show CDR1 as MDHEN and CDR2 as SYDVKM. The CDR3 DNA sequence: TGTGCCAGCAGTTTCCGGGACAGGATCGGTGAGCAGTACTTC. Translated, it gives CASSFRDRIGEQYF.

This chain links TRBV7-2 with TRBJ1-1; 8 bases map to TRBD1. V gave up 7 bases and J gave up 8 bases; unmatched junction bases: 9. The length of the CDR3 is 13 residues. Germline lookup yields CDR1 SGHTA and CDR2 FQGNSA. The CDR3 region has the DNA TGTGCCAGCAACCCAACCGGGACAGGAGAAGCTTTCTTT. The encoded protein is CASNPTGTGEAFF.

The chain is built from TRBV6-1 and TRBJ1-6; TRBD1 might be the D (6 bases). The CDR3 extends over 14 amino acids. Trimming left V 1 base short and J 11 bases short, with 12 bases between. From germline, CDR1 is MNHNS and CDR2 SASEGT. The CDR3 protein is CASSEGGGVAPLHF. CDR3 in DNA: TGTGCCAGCAGTGAAGGAGGGGGGGTTGCACCCCTCCACTTT.

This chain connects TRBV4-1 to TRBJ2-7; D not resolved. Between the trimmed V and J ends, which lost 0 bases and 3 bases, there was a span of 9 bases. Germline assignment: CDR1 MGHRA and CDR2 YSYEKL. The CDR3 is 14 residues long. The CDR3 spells CASSQERVVYEQYF. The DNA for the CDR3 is TGCGCCAGCAGCCAAGAACGGGTCGTCTACGAGCAGTACTTC.

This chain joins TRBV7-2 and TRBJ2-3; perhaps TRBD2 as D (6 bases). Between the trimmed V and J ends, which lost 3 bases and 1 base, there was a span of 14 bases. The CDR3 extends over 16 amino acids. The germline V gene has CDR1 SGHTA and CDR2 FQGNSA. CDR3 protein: CASSFRGTLGTDTQYF. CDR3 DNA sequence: TGTGCCAGCAGCTTCCGCGGGACGCTGGGCACAGATACGCAGTATTTT.

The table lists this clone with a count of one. The DNA of the CDR3 is TGTGCCAGCCGAAGGACTAGCGGGTACACCGGGGAGCTGTTTTTT. Translated: CASRRTSGYTGELFF. The chain employs TRBV6-5 and TRBJ2-2; TRBD2 matches at 11 bases. Germline V gene lookup returns CDR1 MNHEY and CDR2 SVGAGI. J was trimmed by 3 bases and V by 8 bases; bases with no gene match: 5. CDR3 length: 15 residues.

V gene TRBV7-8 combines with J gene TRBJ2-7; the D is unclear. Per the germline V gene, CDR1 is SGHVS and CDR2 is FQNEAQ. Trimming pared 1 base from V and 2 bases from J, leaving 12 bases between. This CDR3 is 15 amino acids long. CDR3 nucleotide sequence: TGTGCCAGCAGCTTAGTAGCCAACTCCGCCTACGAGCAGTACTTC. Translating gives CASSLVANSAYEQYF.

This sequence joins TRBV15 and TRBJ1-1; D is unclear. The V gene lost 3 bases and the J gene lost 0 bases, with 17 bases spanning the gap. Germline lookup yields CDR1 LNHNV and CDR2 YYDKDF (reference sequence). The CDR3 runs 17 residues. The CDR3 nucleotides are TGTGCCACCAGCAGCACATTCAAGGCGGGTTTGAACACTGAAGCTTTCTTT. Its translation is CATSSTFKAGLNTEAFF.

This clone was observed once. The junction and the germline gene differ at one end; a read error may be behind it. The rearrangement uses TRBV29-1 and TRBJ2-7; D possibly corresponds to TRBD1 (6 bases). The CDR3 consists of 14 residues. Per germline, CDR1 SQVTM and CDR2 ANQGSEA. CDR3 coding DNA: TGCAGCGTTCGGGATAGACAGGATTCCTACAAGCAGTACTTC. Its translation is CSVRDRQDSYKQYF.

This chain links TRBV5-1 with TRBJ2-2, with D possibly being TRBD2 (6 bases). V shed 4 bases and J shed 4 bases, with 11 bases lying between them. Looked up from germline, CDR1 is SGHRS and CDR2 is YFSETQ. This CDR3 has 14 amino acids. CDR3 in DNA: TGCGCCAGCAGCCCGCTAGCGACCACCGGGGAGCTGTTTTTT. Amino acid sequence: CASSPLATTGELFF.

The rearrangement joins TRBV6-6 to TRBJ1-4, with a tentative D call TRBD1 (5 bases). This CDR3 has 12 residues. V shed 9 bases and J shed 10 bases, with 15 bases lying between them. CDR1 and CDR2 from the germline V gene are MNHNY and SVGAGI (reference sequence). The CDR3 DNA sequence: TGTGCCAGTCGGGGAGGGGATTTAAAACTGTTTTTT. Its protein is CASRGGDLKLFF.

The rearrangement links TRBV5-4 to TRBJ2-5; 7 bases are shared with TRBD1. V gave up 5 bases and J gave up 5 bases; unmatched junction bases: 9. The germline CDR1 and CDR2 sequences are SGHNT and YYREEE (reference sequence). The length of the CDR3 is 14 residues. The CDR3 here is CASRPDRATETQYF. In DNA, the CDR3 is TGTGCCAGCAGACCTGACAGGGCGACGGAGACCCAGTACTTC.

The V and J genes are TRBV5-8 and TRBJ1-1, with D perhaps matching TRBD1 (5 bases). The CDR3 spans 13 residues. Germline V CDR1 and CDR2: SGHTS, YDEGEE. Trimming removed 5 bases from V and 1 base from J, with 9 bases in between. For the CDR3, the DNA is TGTGCCAGCAGGAGGACACCGAACACTGAAGCTTTCTTT. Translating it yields CASRRTPNTEAFF. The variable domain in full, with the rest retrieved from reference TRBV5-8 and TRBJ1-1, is EAGVTQSPTHLIKTRGQQATLRCSPISGHTSVYWYQQALGLGLQFLLWYDEGEERNRGNFPPRFSGRQFPNYSSELNVNALELEDSALYLCASRRTPNTEAFFGQGTRLTVV.

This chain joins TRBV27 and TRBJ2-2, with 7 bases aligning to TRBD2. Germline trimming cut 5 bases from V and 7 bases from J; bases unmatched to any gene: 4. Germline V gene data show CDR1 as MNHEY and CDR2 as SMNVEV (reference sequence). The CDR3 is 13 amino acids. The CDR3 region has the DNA TGTGCCAGCAGTGAGCGGGGAAACGGGGAGCTGTTTTTT. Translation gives CASSERGNGELFF.

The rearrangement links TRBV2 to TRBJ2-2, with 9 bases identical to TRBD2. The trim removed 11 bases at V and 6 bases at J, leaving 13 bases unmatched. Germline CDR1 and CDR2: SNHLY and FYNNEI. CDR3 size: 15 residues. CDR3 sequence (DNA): TGTGCCTTTAGGGCTAGCGGGATGAAGGCCGGGGAGCTGTTTTTT. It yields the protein CAFRASGMKAGELFF.

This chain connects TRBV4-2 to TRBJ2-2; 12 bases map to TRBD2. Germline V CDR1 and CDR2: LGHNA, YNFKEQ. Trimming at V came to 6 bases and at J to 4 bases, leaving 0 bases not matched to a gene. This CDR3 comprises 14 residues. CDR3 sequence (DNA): TGTGCCAGCAGGACTAGCGGGAGCACCGGGGAGCTGTTTTTT. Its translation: CASRTSGSTGELFF.

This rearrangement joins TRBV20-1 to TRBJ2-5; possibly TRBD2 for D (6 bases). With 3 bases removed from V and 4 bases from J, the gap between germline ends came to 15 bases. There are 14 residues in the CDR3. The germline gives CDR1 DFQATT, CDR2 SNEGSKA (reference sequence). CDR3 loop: CSASVGLTPETQYF. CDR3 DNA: TGCAGTGCTAGTGTAGGACTAACCCCAGAGACCCAGTACTTC.

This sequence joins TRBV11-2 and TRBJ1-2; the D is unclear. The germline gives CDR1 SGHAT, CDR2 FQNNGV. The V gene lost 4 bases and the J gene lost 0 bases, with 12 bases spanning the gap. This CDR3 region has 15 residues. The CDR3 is CASSSLGSSNYGYTF. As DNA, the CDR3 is TGTGCCAGCAGCTCCCTAGGTTCGTCTAACTATGGCTACACCTTC.

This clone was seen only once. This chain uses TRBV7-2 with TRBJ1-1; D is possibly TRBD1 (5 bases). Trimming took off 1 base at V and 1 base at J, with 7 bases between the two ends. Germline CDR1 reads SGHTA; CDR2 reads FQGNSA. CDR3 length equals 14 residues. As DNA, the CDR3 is TGTGCCAGCAGCTTAGGGGGGGGGAACACTGAAGCTTTCTTT. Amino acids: CASSLGGGNTEAFF.